This TCR beta chain derives from a study of identical twins. With respect to this clonotype: Its antigen is unidentified.

Via MiXCR, TCRdb re-called the 5' RACE reads, giving one row per CDR3 protein. In the table there are about 810,000 distinct CDR3 sequences, 9% to 15% of which are singletons. V was pared by 7 bases and J by 1 base, with 16 bases between. The germline V gene has CDR1 SGHVS and CDR2 FNYEAQ. The CDR3 sequence is 15 residues long. Study-level findings and limits: Twins' excess sharing was less marked for out-of-frame beta sequences. Alpha sequences out of frame and shared by twins had excess low generation probability. Insertion counts were lower in abundant cord blood beta clonotypes, a trend that memory repertoires did not show.

This same sample was also part of a study on yellow fever vaccine responses in identical twins.

The gene calls are TRBV7-6 and TRBJ2-5; D gene unclear. The receptor's source is a woman aged 18-29 years in good health. Sequencing used PBMCs. In nucleotides, the CDR3 is TGTGCCAGCACCCTAGGCTGGCCAGGCCAAGAGACCCAGTACTTC. Protein sequence: CASTLGWPGQETQYF.